This TCR beta chain was sequenced during a study of patients and donors after allogeneic stem cell transplantation. TCRdb re-analysed the RT-PCR reads in MiXCR, keeping a single row per CDR3 protein. The data contain about a million distinct CDR3 sequences, roughly 18% of them seen just once; the ten biggest clones take up under 6.5%. CDR3 size: 14 residues. CDR1 and CDR2 (germline): MNHEY, SVGAGI. The germline V and J ends were trimmed by 2 bases and 5 bases, with 13 bases remaining between them. The TCR originated in a human donor who was either an allogeneic HSCT recipient or a stem cell or donor lymphocyte infusion donor (not recorded which). It is not recorded whose cells these are; they may come from a transplant donor. Sequencing was performed on blood, either unsorted or a sorted T cell fraction (not recorded which). The V and J genes are TRBV6-5 and TRBJ2-7, with D unresolved. For the CDR3, the DNA is TGTGCCAGCAGTTACACCCAGTCCAAGGACGAGCAGTACTTC. Translation gives CASSYTQSKDEQYF.